These 2 T cell receptor beta chains originate from one sample sequenced in a study of cytomegalovirus exposure and HLA in healthy donors. The PCR made use of 60 Vbeta and 13 Jbeta primers. TCRdb's copy holds only in-frame clones and misses some; the assay was immunoSEQ multiplex PCR. The top ten clones hold 2.7% of a sample with under 250,000 clones, 82% of them seen once. The sample comprised PBMCs. The receptors originated from a middle-aged woman in good health and CMV-seronegative.

The chain recombines TRBV6-1 with TRBJ2-7, with 14 bases that match TRBD2. Germline CDR1 reads MNHNS; CDR2 reads SASEGT. The CDR3 consists of 18 residues. V was pared by 4 bases and J by 3 bases, with 11 bases of the junction left unmatched. The CDR3 DNA reads TGTGCCAGCAGTGGACTGGGACTAGCGGGAGCTCAAAACTACGAGCAGTACTTC. It yields the protein CASSGLGLAGAQNYEQYF.

This chain uses TRBV5-4 with TRBJ2-7; D perhaps matches TRBD1 (6 bases). V was cut by 0 bases and J by 3 bases, with 16 bases left in between. This CDR3 comprises 16 residues. The germline CDR1 and CDR2 sequences are SGHNT and YYREEE (reference sequence). The CDR3 reads CASSLVVLGHYYEQYF. CDR3 sequence (DNA): TGTGCCAGCAGCTTGGTAGTTTTGGGACACTACTACGAGCAGTACTTC.